Each of the 17 T cell receptor beta chains below was sequenced from the same sample in a study of technical replicates of blood from a few donors. Some clones are missing from TCRdb's copy, which holds only in-frame ones; the method was immunoSEQ multiplex PCR. The sample yields about 72,000 clones, around 90% seen once. The sequenced sample was T cells isolated from PBMCs. Source of these receptors: a human donor in good health.

This clone was counted once. The rearrangement joins TRBV4-1 to TRBJ2-2, with a tentative D call TRBD1 (6 bases). Deletions cut 3 bases from V and 6 bases from J, with 17 bases between. This CDR3 contains 16 residues. In germline, CDR1 is MGHRA, CDR2 YSYEKL. The CDR3 region is CASSQGTGMIAGELFF. The CDR3 DNA reads as TGCGCCAGCAGCCAGGGAACAGGGATGATTGCCGGGGAGCTGTTTTTT.

The chain has TRBV5-4 and TRBJ2-7, with a tentative D call TRBD2 (5 bases). The CDR3 spans 13 residues. Germline loops: CDR1 SGHNT, CDR2 YYREEE (reference sequence). Trimming took off 4 bases at V and 2 bases at J, with 10 bases between the two ends. The CDR3 loop reads CASSGGSTYEQYF. In DNA, the CDR3 is TGTGCCAGCAGCGGTGGGAGCACCTACGAGCAGTACTTC.

The CDR3 DNA reads as TGTGCCAGCAGGGGACAGGGGTTGTTTGGCTACACCTTC. As protein: CASRGQGLFGYTF. This rearrangement joins TRBV7-8 to TRBJ1-2; the match to TRBD1 covers 10 bases. Germline-derived CDR1 and CDR2 are SGHVS and FQNEAQ. The CDR3 is made up of 13 amino acids. J gave up 7 bases and V 6 bases, and 5 bases lay outside the gene matches.

The chain is built from TRBV5-6 and TRBJ2-1, with 7 positions matching TRBD2. Trimming cost V 1 base and J 0 bases; bases outside gene matches: 7. This CDR3 region has 17 residues. Per germline, CDR1 SGHDT and CDR2 YYEEEE. CDR3 residues: CASSLTGASGSYNEQFF. The CDR3 DNA is TGTGCCAGCAGCTTGACTGGGGCTAGCGGCTCCTACAATGAGCAGTTCTTC. The variable domain in full, with the rest retrieved from reference TRBV5-6 and TRBJ2-1, is DAGVTQSPTHLIKTRGQQVTLRCSPKSGHDTVSWYQQALGQGPQFIFQYYEEEERQRGNFPDRFSGHQFPNYSSELNVNALLLGDSALYLCASSLTGASGSYNEQFFGPGTRLTVL.

The sample holds a few counts of this clone. The gene calls are TRBV29-1 and TRBJ1-1, with D unclear. CDR1 SQVTM and CDR2 ANQGSEA come from the germline V gene. The CDR3 totals 12 residues. V lost 5 bases and J lost 1, with 8 bases in between. The CDR3 sequence: CSVYYQNTEAFF. CDR3 coding DNA: TGCAGCGTTTACTACCAGAACACTGAAGCTTTCTTT.

The V and J genes are TRBV28 and TRBJ2-7, with TRBD1 matching 10 bases. CDR3 length equals 15 residues. V gave up 5 bases and J gave up 9 bases; unmatched junction bases: 13. Germline lookup yields CDR1 MDHEN and CDR2 SYDVKM. CDR3 DNA: TGTGCCAGCAGTCCAGGGGGACAGGGGACCGTAGGGCAGTACTTC. This encodes CASSPGGQGTVGQYF.

The J gene is TRBJ2-7, the V gene TRBV5-5; the D gene is possibly TRBD1 (6 bases). V was clipped by 6 bases and J by 0 bases, with 13 bases between them. The CDR3 spans 14 residues. CDR1 and CDR2 (germline): SGHKS, YYEKEE (reference sequence). The CDR3 spells CASMGARGSYEQYF. The DNA for the CDR3 is TGTGCCAGCATGGGGGCTCGGGGCTCCTACGAGCAGTACTTC.

This clone has only one observation. The chain joins TRBV30 to TRBJ1-4, with a weak D call TRBD1 (5 bases). The CDR3 length is 18 residues. CDR1 GTSNPN and CDR2 SVGIG come from the germline V gene (reference sequence). Trimming cost V 0 bases and J 0 bases, with 17 bases left between them. In DNA, the CDR3 is TGTGCCTGGAGTGTATCGAGGGGAGGGGCGGCAACTAATGAAAAACTGTTTTTT. This gives the protein CAWSVSRGGAATNEKLFF.

This sequence joins TRBV10-2 and TRBJ2-2; D is perhaps TRBD1 (5 bases). CDR3 length: 15 residues. V lost 4 bases and J lost 0, with 9 bases in between. Germline values: CDR1 WSHSY, CDR2 SAAADI. Written as DNA, the CDR3 is TGCGCCAGCAGTGGGGGCGACGCGAACACCGGGGAGCTGTTTTTT. Its translation: CASSGGDANTGELFF.

The rearrangement joins TRBV9 to TRBJ1-2; no definite D call. Germline V lookup: CDR1 SGDLS, CDR2 YYNGEE. V was pared by 0 bases and J by 6 bases, with 9 bases between. The CDR3 consists of 13 residues. CDR3 sequence reads: CASSVADFDGYTF. CDR3 sequence (DNA): TGTGCCAGCAGCGTAGCCGACTTCGATGGCTACACCTTC. Based on the CDR3 plus reference TRBV9 and TRBJ1-2, the full variable domain is DSGVTQTPKHLITATGQRVTLRCSPRSGDLSVYWYQQSLDQGLQFLIQYYNGEERAKGNILERFSAQQFPDLHSELNLSSLELGDSALYFCASSVADFDGYTFGSGTRLTVV.

The V gene is TRBV19, the J gene TRBJ1-1, with D unclear. There are 13 residues in the CDR3. Germline CDR1 and CDR2: LNHDA and SQIVND (reference sequence). V was pared by 5 bases and J by 8 bases, with 15 bases between. The DNA of the CDR3 is TGTGCCAGTAGTCAGGACGGGGAACGGGAAGCTTTCTTT. Encoded protein: CASSQDGEREAFF.

The chain links TRBV11-3 to TRBJ1-1; D unclear. V lost 2 bases and J 5 bases, leaving 12 bases between the germline ends. CDR1 and CDR2 from the germline V gene are SGHNT and YENEEA. The CDR3 has 14 residues. CDR3 DNA: TGTGCCAGCAGCTTAAGGAGGGAGATAACTGAAGCTTTCTTT. It codes for CASSLRREITEAFF.

The genes are TRBV7-3 and TRBJ1-5; D gene uncertain. This CDR3 is 13 amino acids long. Germline lookup yields CDR1 SGHTA and CDR2 FQGTGA. V lost 3 bases, J lost 3 bases, and 6 bases lay in between. CDR3 bases: TGTGCCAGCAGCTTTAGTAACAATCAGCCCCAGCATTTT. Translating it yields CASSFSNNQPQHF.

V and J are TRBV1 and TRBJ2-7; the table gives TRBD1 as D, unverified against the DNA. TRBV1 is a pseudogene locus. This CDR3 has 14 amino acids. The chain's CDR3 is CTSSHGTGKYEQYF. The CDR3 nucleotides are TGCACCAGCAGCCACGGGACAGGCAAATACGAGCAGTACTTC.

CDR3 DNA sequence: TGTGCCAGTAGTAGGGCAGCCACCACAGATACGCAGTATTTT. This translates into CASSRAATTDTQYF. V and J are TRBV19 and TRBJ2-3; D remains unclear. V was pared by 4 bases and J by 2 bases, with 10 bases between. Germline V lookup: CDR1 LNHDA, CDR2 SQIVND (reference sequence). This CDR3 region has 14 residues.

The genes are TRBV7-3 and TRBJ2-1, with 9 bases lining up with TRBD2. The trim removed 1 base at V and 4 bases at J, leaving 2 bases unmatched. Germline CDR1 and CDR2: SGHTA and FQGTGA. The CDR3 is made up of 15 amino acids. CDR3 coding DNA: TGTGCCAGCAGCTTAAAAGCGGGAGGTTACAATGAGCAGTTCTTC. Protein sequence: CASSLKAGGYNEQFF. Supplemented by reference TRBV7-3 and TRBJ2-1, the full variable domain reads GAGVSQTPSNKVTEKGKYVELRCDPISGHTALYWYRQSLGQGPEFLIYFQGTGAADDSGLPNDRFFAVRPEGSVSTLKIQRTERGDSAVYLCASSLKAGGYNEQFFGPGTRLTVL.

J is TRBJ1-5 and V is TRBV10-3; no clear D gene. Looked up from germline, CDR1 is ENHRY and CDR2 is SYGVKD. Trimming removed 0 bases at V and 7 bases at J, with 19 bases between. This CDR3 contains 17 residues. CDR3 in amino acids: CAISESEVTEYWQPQHF. The CDR3 nucleotides are TGTGCCATCAGTGAGTCTGAGGTCACGGAATATTGGCAGCCCCAGCATTTT.